The present entry profiles one TCR beta chain with its context. This clonotype was counted only a few times. Its target antigen remains unknown. Base qualities were left out, and no much larger clone turns up one base away. The sample is drawn from a study of response to subunit inactivated influenza vaccine (dated 2018 in TCRdb). With respect to the entire study: To follow how T cells responded to a trivalent subunit inactivated influenza vaccine, the researchers relied on deep quantitative profiling of the T cell receptor repertoire.

Results the study describes overall, beyond this receptor: It was suggested by the authors that each seasonal influenza vaccination may recruit only a limited number of new T cells.

The method was RT-PCR. These reads were obtained on an Illumina HiSeq 2500. Through fastp at Q25 and MiXCR, TCRdb rebuilt clones from the public reads, retaining in-frame beta chains. A single entry per CDR3 protein holds the most common genes and DNA from its merged rows. This sample has roughly 760,000 distinct CDR3 sequences in its table, and around 21% of those were observed once. The ten largest clones take up 9.5% to 13% of the sample. This TCR came from a man aged 50 or older who received an inactivated influenza vaccine. Donor details come from another sample of the same person, matched by shared clones. The source material was PBMCs from blood, sampled 4 to 6 days after vaccination.

The CDR3: CASSSGQRGAEKLFF. Read as DNA, the sequence is TGCGCCAGCAGCTCCGGACAGCGGGGAGCGGAAAAACTGTTTTTT. The rearrangement combines TRBV5-1 with TRBJ1-4; TRBD1 is a weak D gene call, 6 bases matching. Trimming takes 3 bases from V and 8 bases from J, and the germline ends sit 17 bases apart. The germline V gene supplies CDR1 SGHRS and CDR2 YFSETQ. The CDR3 spans 15 residues, from the cysteine through the phenylalanine. Only the CDR3 part of the read is kept: 45 bases, read in frame from the first base. With the portions outside the CDR3 filled from the reference TRBV5-1 and TRBJ1-4 genes, the complete variable region becomes KAGVTQTPRYLIKTRGQQVTLSCSPISGHRSVSWYQQTPGQGLQFLFEYFSETQRNKGNFPGRFSGRQFSNSRSEMNVSTLELGDSALYLCASSSGQRGAEKLFFGSGTQLSVL.